The 21 T cell receptor beta chains presented below share a single source sample, sequenced in a study of PD-1 blockade in classical Hodgkin lymphoma. Brentuximab vedotin exposure varied, and every patient relapsed after autologous stem cell transplantation. Repertoires were generated with immunoSEQ multiplex PCR, while TCRdb's copy carries only in-frame clones and drops some. This sample has about 97,000 clones, with 65% to 85% found just once. Sequenced material: peripheral blood mononuclear cells (PBMCs), taken at baseline. Receptor source: a human donor with classical Hodgkin lymphoma.

The chain joins TRBV11-3 to TRBJ2-1; D unclear. There are 12 residues in the CDR3. V lost 6 bases and J lost 6, with 9 bases in between. Germline lookup yields CDR1 SGHNT and CDR2 YENEEA. CDR3 loop: CASSRQTNEQFF. The CDR3 DNA reads TGTGCCAGCAGTAGGCAGACCAATGAGCAGTTCTTC. Filled out from reference TRBV11-3 and TRBJ2-1, the complete variable domain reads EAGVVQSPRYKIIEKKQPVAFWCNPISGHNTLYWYLQNLGQGPELLIRYENEEAVDDSQLPKDRFSAERLKGVDSTLKIQPAELGDSAVYLCASSRQTNEQFFGPGTRLTVL.

This sequence joins TRBV6-1 and TRBJ2-3, with 12 bases aligning to TRBD2. The CDR3 totals 17 residues. Germline CDR1 and CDR2: MNHNS and SASEGT. The V segment lost 4 bases and the J segment 4 bases; nucleotides outside the gene matches: 9. DNA of the CDR3: TGTGCCAGCAGTGTCCCTAGCGGGAGGGCCGGTGCAGATACGCAGTATTTT. Its translation is CASSVPSGRAGADTQYF.

The chain couples TRBV5-4 to TRBJ2-2; TRBD2 aligns across 8 bases. Losses at the gene ends were 7 bases for V and 5 bases for J; bases not matched to a gene: 13. The CDR3 sequence is 16 residues long. CDR1 and CDR2 from the germline V gene are SGHNT and YYREEE (reference sequence). The CDR3 reads CASGPGGAVRTGELFF. The CDR3 coding sequence is TGTGCCAGCGGGCCGGGGGGGGCTGTAAGGACCGGGGAGCTGTTTTTT.

CDR3 nucleotide sequence: TGTGCCAGCAGCCAAGATGGGGGCTACGAGCAGTACTTC. Its protein product is CASSQDGGYEQYF. This chain links TRBV14 with TRBJ2-7, with D perhaps TRBD1 or TRBD2 (5 bases each). This CDR3 contains 13 residues. The germline gives CDR1 SGHDN, CDR2 FVKESK. The V end lost 0 bases, the J end lost 3 bases, and 6 bases lay between the germline ends.

The chain combines TRBV15 with TRBJ2-1, with a possible D match to TRBD1 (5 bases). Germline V gene sequence: CDR1 LNHNV, CDR2 YYDKDF (reference sequence). Trimming cost V 0 bases and J 10 bases, with 10 bases left between them. The CDR3 spans 13 residues. CDR3 sequence: CATSRDPRTEQFF. In nucleotides, the CDR3 is TGTGCCACCAGCAGAGATCCTCGGACAGAGCAGTTCTTC.

The chain has TRBV10-3 and TRBJ2-7, with D possibly being TRBD1 or TRBD2 (5 bases each). CDR3 length equals 14 residues. V gave up 4 bases and J gave up 2 bases, with 12 bases separating them. In germline, CDR1 is ENHRY, CDR2 SYGVKD. The CDR3 spells CAISVRDEAYEQYF. The CDR3 DNA is TGTGCCATCAGTGTACGGGACGAAGCCTACGAGCAGTACTTC.

This chain uses TRBV25-1 with TRBJ2-3; D possibly corresponds to TRBD1 (6 bases). The CDR3 runs to 15 residues. Looked up from germline, CDR1 is MGHDK and CDR2 is SYGVNS. With 1 base removed from V and 4 bases from J, the gap between germline ends came to 12 bases. CDR3: CASSEWGQGPDTQYF. The CDR3 coding sequence is TGTGCCAGCAGTGAATGGGGGCAGGGCCCAGATACGCAGTATTTT.

The V gene is TRBV28, the J gene TRBJ2-7; D is undetermined. This CDR3 has 12 residues. Trimming took off 8 bases at V and 6 bases at J, with 14 bases between the two ends. Germline values: CDR1 MDHEN, CDR2 SYDVKM. The CDR3 here is CASHPVNGEQYF. The CDR3 DNA follows: TGTGCCAGCCACCCCGTGAATGGCGAGCAGTACTTC.

The J gene is TRBJ2-7, the V gene TRBV12-5, with D possibly called TRBD1 or TRBD2 (5 bases each). The V and J ends lost 5 bases and 0 bases respectively, with 14 bases between them. The CDR3 covers 15 residues. Per germline, CDR1 LGHNT and CDR2 FRNRAP. CDR3 nucleotides: TGTGCTAGTGGTCGAGGGGCGAGATTCTCCTACGAGCAGTACTTC. As protein: CASGRGARFSYEQYF.

The V and J genes are TRBV5-1 and TRBJ2-1; D unresolved. The CDR3 runs to 15 residues. Looked up from germline, CDR1 is SGHRS and CDR2 is YFSETQ. Between the trimmed V and J ends, which lost 0 bases and 2 bases, there was a span of 9 bases. In DNA form, the CDR3 reads TGCGCCAGCAGCTTGGCGTCCCCGACCTACAATGAGCAGTTCTTC. Its translation: CASSLASPTYNEQFF.

Only one count was recorded for this clone. The chain recombines TRBV6-6 with TRBJ1-4, with 7 bases matching TRBD1. Trimming took 8 bases from V and 5 from J; bases not matched to a gene: 11. This CDR3 region has 15 residues. Germline V gene data show CDR1 as MNHNY and CDR2 as SVGAGI (reference sequence). The CDR3: CASSPTGSHNEKLFF. The CDR3 DNA sequence: TGTGCCAGCTCTCCGACAGGGTCCCACAATGAAAAACTGTTTTTT.

The rearrangement joins TRBV9 to TRBJ2-5; TRBD2 agrees at 9 bases. This CDR3 has 15 residues. V trimming: 0 bases; J trimming: 4 bases; junction bases outside the gene matches: 4. In germline, CDR1 is SGDLS, CDR2 YYNGEE. CDR3 residues: CASSVGGRAGETQYF. DNA for the CDR3: TGTGCCAGCAGCGTAGGCGGGAGGGCCGGAGAGACCCAGTACTTC.

The chain joins TRBV5-6 to TRBJ2-7; TRBD2 might be the D (5 bases). V shed 2 bases and J shed 3 bases, with 21 bases lying between them. Germline loops: CDR1 SGHDT, CDR2 YYEEEE. This CDR3 is built from 17 residues. The chain's CDR3 is CASSLPGSLNFGYEQYF. CDR3 sequence (DNA): TGTGCCAGCAGCTTACCGGGATCCCTAAACTTCGGCTACGAGCAGTACTTC.

The chain links TRBV7-9 to TRBJ1-2, with 10 nucleotides matching TRBD1. Germline lookup yields CDR1 SEHNR and CDR2 FQNEAQ (reference sequence). Trimming took 7 bases from V and 7 from J; bases not matched to a gene: 9. The CDR3 is 14 amino acids. The CDR3, as DNA: TGTGCCAGCACCGTAGGTGGGACAGGGGCTGGCTACACCTTC. It is translated as CASTVGGTGAGYTF.

V gene TRBV27 combines with J gene TRBJ2-4; 16 bases map to TRBD2. The CDR3 loop spans 18 amino acids. CDR1 MNHEY and CDR2 SMNVEV come from the germline V gene (reference sequence). The junction had 7 bases not matched to a gene; V was cut back by 6 bases and J by 2 bases. As DNA, the CDR3 is TGTGCCAGCAGCGGGACTAGCGGGAGGGCCCTAACCAAAAACATTCAGTACTTC. Its protein is CASSGTSGRALTKNIQYF.

The genes are TRBV10-3 and TRBJ2-2; TRBD1 is a possible D gene (6 bases). V was shortened by 10 bases and J by 6 bases, with 12 bases between the two germline ends. CDR1 and CDR2 (germline): ENHRY, SYGVKD. The CDR3 covers 12 residues. CDR3 nucleotide sequence: TGTGCCACCAGCGAGGGGGCCGGGGAGCTGTTTTTT. This translates into CATSEGAGELFF.

CDR3 residues: CASSPGGKSTDTQYF. CDR3 sequence (DNA): TGTGCCAGCAGCCCCGGTGGGAAAAGCACAGATACGCAGTATTTT. The V call is TRBV5-4, the J call TRBJ2-3; no clear D. Germline CDR1 SGHNT, CDR2 YYREEE (reference sequence). V was pared by 4 bases and J by 0 bases, with 12 bases between. The CDR3 totals 15 residues.

The chain has TRBV19 and TRBJ2-1; TRBD2 matches at 8 bases. Germline assignment: CDR1 LNHDA and CDR2 SQIVND (reference sequence). This CDR3 region has 16 residues. J was trimmed by 0 bases and V by 3 bases; bases with no gene match: 4. CDR3 sequence reads: CASSMSAGVSYNEQFF. The CDR3 region has the DNA TGTGCCAGTAGTATGTCAGCGGGAGTCTCCTACAATGAGCAGTTCTTC.

This chain uses TRBV10-3 with TRBJ2-3; tentatively, D is TRBD1 (7 bases). The CDR3 contains 15 residues. Germline-derived CDR1 and CDR2 are ENHRY and SYGVKD. Trimming took off 4 bases at V and 2 bases at J, with 13 bases between the two ends. This chain's CDR3 is CAISVRGANTDTQYF. The CDR3 region has the DNA TGTGCCATCAGTGTCAGGGGGGCCAACACAGATACGCAGTATTTT.

The chain has TRBV21-1 and TRBJ2-1; TRBD2 is the table's D call and was not checked against the DNA. TRBV21-1 is a pseudogene segment. There are 15 residues in the CDR3. CDR3 region: CASSLPGSGRNEQFF. The DNA of the CDR3 is TGTGCCAGCAGCTTGCCGGGGTCGGGTAGGAATGAGCAGTTCTTC.

This rearrangement joins TRBV30 to TRBJ1-2; D is ambiguous. The V gene lost 4 bases and the J gene lost 10 bases, with 13 bases spanning the gap. In germline, CDR1 is GTSNPN, CDR2 SVGIG (reference sequence). The CDR3 contains 11 residues. In DNA form, the CDR3 reads TGTGCCTGGACCCACGGAGGATCCTACACCTTC. It yields the protein CAWTHGGSYTF.